What follows are 16 T cell receptor beta chains derived from one specimen sequenced in a study of blood T cell repertoires in COVID-19. TCRdb keeps only in-frame clones here, not all; method: immunoSEQ multiplex PCR. The repertoire has 200,000 to 250,000 clones, approximately 80% of them found once; the top ten carry roughly an eighth. The sequencing sample was made of peripheral blood. Receptors were obtained from a human donor in a cohort sampled during active COVID-19.

V usage is TRBV11-3 and J usage is TRBJ2-1, with 7 bases matching TRBD2. Germline CDR1 reads SGHNT; CDR2 reads YENEEA. The CDR3 consists of 17 residues. After removal of 4 bases from V and 2 bases from J, the junction contained 11 bases not matched to a gene. CDR3 nucleotides: TGTGCCAGCAGCTACCACTCCCCCGGGACTACCTACAATGAGCAGTTCTTC. This translates into CASSYHSPGTTYNEQFF.

The gene calls are TRBV28 and TRBJ2-7; possibly TRBD2 for D (5 bases). Germline CDR1 reads MDHEN; CDR2 reads SYDVKM. Trimming removed 6 bases at V and 6 bases at J, with 24 bases between. This CDR3 contains 16 residues. DNA for the CDR3: TGTGCCAGCAGCCAAATCCACGGGCCTACTAGGGTCGAGCAGTACTTC. Its translation is CASSQIHGPTRVEQYF.

The chain has TRBV28 and TRBJ2-7; D call uncertain. Germline loops: CDR1 MDHEN, CDR2 SYDVKM. This CDR3 comprises 11 residues. With 3 bases removed from V and 3 bases from J, the gap between germline ends came to 3 bases. This CDR3 is CASSFYYEQYF. In DNA, the CDR3 is TGTGCCAGCAGTTTCTACTACGAGCAGTACTTC. The full variable domain, with the rest looked up from reference TRBV28 and TRBJ2-7, is DVKVTQSSRYLVKRTGEKVFLECVQDMDHENMFWYRQDPGLGLRLIYFSYDVKMKEKGDIPEGYSVSREKKERFSLILESASTNQTSMYLCASSFYYEQYFGPGTRLTVT.

The chain links TRBV15 to TRBJ2-2, with D perhaps matching TRBD1 (6 bases). The germline CDR1 and CDR2 sequences are LNHNV and YYDKDF (reference sequence). The V end lost 0 bases, the J end lost 2 bases, and 10 bases lay between the germline ends. The CDR3 sequence is 16 residues long. The CDR3 region has the DNA TGTGCCACCAGCAGAGACAGGGGCGTTAACACCGGGGAGCTGTTTTTT. Translating gives CATSRDRGVNTGELFF.

This clone has only one observation. This chain connects TRBV29-1 to TRBJ2-2; 9 bases are a match to TRBD2. Per germline, CDR1 SQVTM and CDR2 ANQGSEA. With V trimmed by 6 bases and J by 2 bases, 16 bases remained unmatched. The CDR3 sequence is 18 residues long. CDR3 sequence reads: CSVYFRTSGRPNTGELFF. DNA for the CDR3: TGCAGCGTCTATTTCCGAACGAGCGGGAGGCCCAACACCGGGGAGCTGTTTTTT.

This chain links TRBV19 with TRBJ1-6; 9 bases match TRBD1. This CDR3 contains 15 residues. Looked up from germline, CDR1 is LNHDA and CDR2 is SQIVND (reference sequence). The V and J ends lost 4 bases and 6 bases, in that order; junction bases with no gene match: 4. This CDR3 is CASSTTGQGNSPLHF. The CDR3 region has the DNA TGTGCCAGTAGTACGACGGGACAGGGTAATTCACCCCTCCACTTT. Based on the CDR3 plus reference TRBV19 and TRBJ1-6, the full variable domain is DGGITQSPKYLFRKEGQNVTLSCEQNLNHDAMYWYRQDPGQGLRLIYYSQIVNDFQKGDIAEGYSVSREKKESFPLTVTSAQKNPTAFYLCASSTTGQGNSPLHFGNGTRLTVT.

This sequence joins TRBV28 and TRBJ2-7, with TRBD1 matching over 9 bases. Germline V gene lookup returns CDR1 MDHEN and CDR2 SYDVKM. The length of the CDR3 is 14 residues. The V segment lost 3 bases and the J segment 2 bases; nucleotides outside the gene matches: 2. The CDR3 DNA reads as TGTGCCAGCAGTTTTCGGACAGGGGCCTACGAGCAGTACTTC. The encoded protein is CASSFRTGAYEQYF.

The chain links TRBV7-2 to TRBJ1-5, with D unclear. The CDR3 is made up of 13 amino acids. V was cut by 3 bases and J by 9 bases, with 12 bases left in between. Germline CDR1 SGHTA, CDR2 FQGNSA. The CDR3 here is CASSFGEGRPQHF. The CDR3 nucleotides are TGTGCCAGCAGCTTTGGGGAGGGCCGGCCCCAGCATTTT.

This clone has just one count. The V gene is TRBV5-5, the J gene TRBJ2-7; TRBD1 matches at 8 bases. J gave up 4 bases and V 4 bases, and 7 bases lay outside the gene matches. The CDR3 runs 14 residues. Germline V gene sequence: CDR1 SGHKS, CDR2 YYEKEE (reference sequence). The CDR3 sequence is CASSPVQGGYEQYF. CDR3 in DNA: TGTGCCAGCAGCCCCGTACAGGGGGGTTACGAGCAGTACTTC.

The chain is built from TRBV19 and TRBJ2-6; a weak D match, TRBD2 (6 bases). This CDR3 comprises 18 residues. Germline values: CDR1 LNHDA, CDR2 SQIVND (reference sequence). V gave up 5 bases and J gave up 1 base, with 18 bases separating them. The CDR3 reads CASSFPEGGMSGANVLTF. The CDR3 DNA follows: TGTGCCAGTAGTTTCCCGGAGGGTGGAATGTCTGGGGCCAACGTCCTGACTTTC.

The V and J genes are TRBV7-9 and TRBJ1-2; D gene unclear. This CDR3 region has 15 residues. Per germline, CDR1 SEHNR and CDR2 FQNEAQ (reference sequence). Trimming left V 7 bases short and J 0 bases short, with 15 bases between. Here the CDR3 DNA reads TGTGCCAGCACCGAATATCAGTTCCCTAACTATGGCTACACCTTC. Translating it yields CASTEYQFPNYGYTF. Looking up the rest from reference TRBV7-9 and TRBJ1-2 gives the full variable domain: DTGVSQNPRHKITKRGQNVTFRCDPISEHNRLYWYRQTLGQGPEFLTYFQNEAQLEKSRLLSDRFSAERPKGSFSTLEIQRTEQGDSAMYLCASTEYQFPNYGYTFGSGTRLTVV.

This sequence joins TRBV29-1 and TRBJ2-1; maybe TRBD1 (6 bases). The V gene's germline CDR1 is SQVTM and CDR2 ANQGSEA. The CDR3 is 11 residues long. V shed 6 bases and J shed 4 bases, with 7 bases lying between them. CDR3 in amino acids: CSVDRYNEQFF. DNA for the CDR3: TGCAGCGTAGACAGGTACAATGAGCAGTTCTTC.

This rearrangement joins TRBV10-2 to TRBJ2-7; D might be TRBD2 (5 bases). Germline CDR1 reads WSHSY; CDR2 reads SAAADI. V dropped 2 bases and J dropped 13 bases, with 21 bases sitting between them. The CDR3 covers 14 residues. CDR3 sequence reads: CASSEEALTTSSYF. The CDR3 DNA reads TGCGCCAGCAGTGAGGAGGCCCTGACTACCAGTTCATACTTC.

For this clone: Within the sample, other DNA sequences also encode this same CDR3. The chain has TRBV2 and TRBJ1-1, with TRBD1 as a possible D gene (5 bases). The germline V and J ends were trimmed by 4 bases and 2 bases, with 8 bases remaining between them. The CDR3 loop spans 13 amino acids. Germline CDR1 is SNHLY and CDR2 is FYNNEI. CDR3 protein: CASSVGGNTEAFF. The CDR3 DNA sequence: TGTGCCAGCAGTGTGGGGGGTAACACTGAAGCTTTCTTT.

J is TRBJ2-3 and V is TRBV28; TRBD1 might be the D (6 bases). The length of the CDR3 is 14 residues. Trimming cost V 1 base and J 5 bases, with 10 bases left between them. Germline CDR1 is MDHEN and CDR2 is SYDVKM. The CDR3 is CASSLFQGIDTQYF. The CDR3 DNA follows: TGTGCCAGCAGTTTATTTCAGGGGATAGATACGCAGTATTTT.

The chain recombines TRBV19 with TRBJ1-2; perhaps TRBD1 as D (6 bases). The CDR3 extends over 22 amino acids. The V end was cut by 0 bases, the J end by 0 bases, with 29 bases between. Looked up from germline, CDR1 is LNHDA and CDR2 is SQIVND (reference sequence). The CDR3 reads CASSIDRTPRTESLLANYGYTF. The DNA of the CDR3 is TGTGCCAGTAGTATAGACCGAACCCCCCGGACAGAGTCGCTGCTTGCTAACTATGGCTACACCTTC. Full variable domain (rest looked up from reference TRBV19 and TRBJ1-2): DGGITQSPKYLFRKEGQNVTLSCEQNLNHDAMYWYRQDPGQGLRLIYYSQIVNDFQKGDIAEGYSVSREKKESFPLTVTSAQKNPTAFYLCASSIDRTPRTESLLANYGYTFGSGTRLTVV.